Sequencing of this TCR beta chain was carried out in a study of cytomegalovirus exposure and HLA in healthy donors. Study-wide points: Later on, an analysis tied roughly 17,000 TCR beta sequences to HLA alleles at 0.05 false discovery rate. In all likelihood, a cluster of highly shared sequence variants was a sequencing artifact.

60 Vbeta and 13 Jbeta primers were used in PCR. The method was immunoSEQ multiplex PCR; TCRdb's version includes in-frame clones alone and lacks a portion of them. The sample gives approximately 110,000 clones, 65% to 75% of which show up once; approximately 11% is in the top ten. This clone was observed once. Antigen: not known. CDR1 MGHDK and CDR2 SYGVNS come from the germline V gene. CDR3 length: 16 residues. V lost 4 bases, J lost 4 bases, and 17 bases lay in between. This clonotype was sampled from a man aged 35-49 years in good health and CMV-seropositive. The sample taken for sequencing was PBMCs. The chain is built from TRBV25-1 and TRBJ2-4; possibly TRBD2 for D (5 bases). The CDR3 DNA sequence: TGTGCCAGCAGTGCCCCCTATAAGGACTCAAAAAACATTCAGTACTTC. Its protein product is CASSAPYKDSKNIQYF.